Below are 18 T cell receptor beta chains sequenced from a single sample in a study of post-analysis software for immune sequencing data. Study results and limitations: Higher frequency in patients than in controls was seen for about five TRBV segments, with TRBV5-6, TRBV5-1 and TRBV20-1 among them.

The antigens of these receptors remain unknown. cDNA libraries for TCR beta contained unique molecular identifiers. MiXCR was run by TCRdb on the PCR reads, yielding one entry per CDR3 protein. The repertoire holds 350,000 to 450,000 distinct CDR3 sequences, about a third seen once, with over 10% in the top ten. The sequencing input was blood. The receptors here all came from a girl aged 5-17 years with multiple sclerosis.

Comments on this clonotype: Mismatch with germline at one junction end may stem from a read error. The rearrangement joins TRBV6-5 to TRBJ2-2, with a tentative D call TRBD2 (5 bases). The CDR3 totals 16 residues. CDR1 is MNHEY and CDR2 is SVGAGI in the germline V gene. This CDR3 reads CASSSLFGVFTGERFF. Here the CDR3 DNA reads TGTGCCAGCAGTTCCCTCTTTGGCGTATTCACCGGGGAGCGGTTTTTT.

This clonotype occurred a few times. This rearrangement joins TRBV7-3 to TRBJ2-5, with 10 bases aligning to TRBD2. The germline V gene has CDR1 SGHTA and CDR2 FQGTGA. The CDR3 consists of 16 residues. With V trimmed by 5 bases and J by 1 base, 7 bases remained unmatched. This CDR3 reads CASSPYSGGPQETQYF. In DNA form, the CDR3 reads TGTGCCAGCAGCCCGTATAGCGGGGGGCCCCAAGAGACCCAGTACTTC.

The genes are TRBV5-1 and TRBJ1-1, with TRBD1 as a possible D gene (6 bases). The CDR3 has 19 residues. The V gene lost 0 bases and the J gene lost 5 bases, with 26 bases spanning the gap. CDR1 and CDR2 (germline): SGHRS, YFSETQ. In DNA, the CDR3 is TGCGCCAGCAGCTTGGCGGGGACGGGGGCGCCGGGAGGTGGGACTGAAGCTTTCTTT. The encoded protein is CASSLAGTGAPGGGTEAFF.

A single count supports this clonotype. The chain has TRBV21-1 and TRBJ1-2. TRBV21-1 is a pseudogene segment. This CDR3 is 14 amino acids long. CDR3 coding DNA: TGTGCCAGCAGCAGAAGGTGTGCAGTCTATGGCTACACCTTC. Translation gives CASSRRCAVYGYTF.

The rearrangement joins TRBV27 to TRBJ2-7, with D uncertain. Germline CDR1 is MNHEY and CDR2 is SMNVEV (reference sequence). This CDR3 spans 14 amino acids. Trimming removed 6 bases at V and 3 bases at J, with 15 bases between. The DNA of the CDR3 is TGTGCCAGCAGGAACACCGCTTTAGGCTACGAGCAGTACTTC. As protein: CASRNTALGYEQYF.

This clonotype was seen more than once but under ten times. Written as DNA, the CDR3 is TGTGCCAGCTCCCCCATGGGACAGGGAGGCTACGAGCAGTACTTC. This codes for CASSPMGQGGYEQYF. The genes are TRBV18 and TRBJ2-7, with TRBD1 matching over 9 bases. Unmatched junction bases numbered 9, after V lost 6 bases and J lost 3 bases. Germline V gene lookup returns CDR1 KGHSH and CDR2 LQKENI. The CDR3 covers 15 residues.

This clonotype was recorded many times. The rearrangement uses TRBV5-6 and TRBJ2-1; D uncertain. The germline CDR1 and CDR2 sequences are SGHDT and YYEEEE. V lost 5 bases and J lost 10, with 16 bases in between. The CDR3 totals 13 residues. The CDR3, as DNA: TGTGCCAGCAGTTTTCGGACCCGCCGCGAGCAGTTCTTC. This sequence encodes CASSFRTRREQFF.

In its sample, this clonotype was seen many times. J is TRBJ2-5 and V is TRBV9; 13 bases align to TRBD2. The CDR3 length is 16 residues. Germline-derived CDR1 and CDR2 are SGDLS and YYNGEE. J was trimmed by 1 base and V by 4 bases; bases with no gene match: 4. CDR3 protein: CASSQGLAGAQETQYF. The CDR3 DNA is TGTGCCAGCAGCCAAGGACTAGCGGGGGCCCAAGAGACCCAGTACTTC.

V is TRBV20-1 and J is TRBJ2-3; D may match TRBD1 or TRBD2 (7 bases each). Trimming shortened V by 4 bases and J by 1 base, and 15 bases separated the two germline ends. Germline CDR1 and CDR2: DFQATT and SNEGSKA (reference sequence). The CDR3 runs to 15 residues. CDR3 DNA sequence: TGCAGTGCTAACCCGGCAGGGGGGGGCACAGATACGCAGTATTTT. It yields the protein CSANPAGGGTDTQYF.

The chain employs TRBV4-1 and TRBJ1-1, with 8 nucleotides matching TRBD1. The V gene's germline CDR1 is MGHRA and CDR2 YSYEKL. The V gene end was trimmed by 0 bases and the J gene end by 0 bases; junction bases not matched to a gene: 3. This CDR3 has 16 amino acids. CDR3 sequence: CASSQEGDRMNTEAFF. As DNA, the CDR3 is TGCGCCAGCAGCCAAGAAGGGGACAGGATGAACACTGAAGCTTTCTTT.

V and J are TRBV12-3 or TRBV12-4 and TRBJ1-1, with unresolved D. The CDR3 is 12 amino acids. Trimming took off 7 bases at V and 7 bases at J, with 13 bases between the two ends. The CDR3 region is CASTRTAFEAFF. CDR3 in DNA: TGTGCCAGCACAAGGACGGCTTTTGAAGCTTTCTTT.

The V gene is TRBV29-1, the J gene TRBJ1-2; TRBD1 aligns across 8 bases. V shed 7 bases and J 8 bases; nucleotides not matched to a gene: 6. The CDR3 extends over 11 amino acids. CDR1 is SQVTM, CDR2 ANQGSEA, per germline. In DNA form, the CDR3 reads TGCAGCGGGGGACAGGCGGAAGGCTACACCTTC. Its protein product is CSGGQAEGYTF.

The chain couples TRBV12-3 or TRBV12-4 to TRBJ1-5; 9 bases agree with TRBD1. J was trimmed by 7 bases and V by 5 bases; bases with no gene match: 6. The length of the CDR3 is 14 residues. The chain's CDR3 is CASSGQGSSQPQHF. CDR3 coding DNA: TGTGCCAGCAGTGGACAGGGGAGTTCACAGCCCCAGCATTTT.

This clonotype has just a few counts. This chain links TRBV12-5 with TRBJ2-7; D is unclear. The CDR3 totals 12 residues. Germline V lookup: CDR1 LGHNT, CDR2 FRNRAP. Trimming left V 2 bases short and J 3 bases short, with 5 bases between. CDR3 DNA: TGTGCTAGTGGTTTGATGGGCTACGAGCAGTACTTC. This sequence encodes CASGLMGYEQYF.

A remark on this clonotype: The junction departs from germline at one end; a sequencing error may be responsible. The V and J genes are TRBV4-1 and TRBJ2-5; perhaps D is TRBD1 or TRBD2 (5 bases each). The length of the CDR3 is 15 residues. Per the germline V gene, CDR1 is MGHRA and CDR2 is YSYEKL. Here the CDR3 DNA reads TGCGCCAGCAGCCAAATGGCCGGGACCCAAGAGACCCGGTACTTC. Amino acids: CASSQMAGTQETRYF.

This clonotype was counted between two and nine times. The chain uses TRBV24-1 and TRBJ2-3; D unresolved. The V end lost 0 bases, the J end lost 5 bases, and 11 bases lay between the germline ends. Germline-derived CDR1 and CDR2 are KGHDR and SFDVKD. The CDR3 has 15 residues. The chain's CDR3 is CATSDLRPDGDTQYF. The CDR3 DNA follows: TGTGCCACCAGTGATTTGCGGCCTGACGGAGATACGCAGTATTTT.

The chain uses TRBV7-9 and TRBJ2-5; the D call may be TRBD1 or TRBD2 (5 bases each). CDR1 SEHNR and CDR2 FQNEAQ come from the germline V gene (reference sequence). V was shortened by 5 bases and J by 4 bases, with 11 bases between the two germline ends. The CDR3 spans 13 residues. CDR3 in amino acids: CASSGTGLETQYF. The CDR3 bases are TGTGCCAGCAGCGGTACGGGGCTAGAGACCCAGTACTTC.

This clonotype was found a few times. CDR3 bases: TGTGCCAGCAGTTACACACTAGCTGCTGGGGCCAACGTCCTGACTTTC. Protein product: CASSYTLAAGANVLTF. The chain recombines TRBV6-5 with TRBJ2-6, with a weak D call TRBD2 (6 bases). Germline values: CDR1 MNHEY, CDR2 SVGAGI. V shed 2 bases and J shed 2 bases, with 10 bases lying between them. The CDR3 has 16 amino acids.